This is a list of T cell receptor beta chains from one sample in a study of cytomegalovirus exposure and HLA in healthy donors. The assay was immunoSEQ multiplex PCR, and TCRdb's table has in-frame clones only and misses some. The sample's table shows tens of thousands of clones. Source material: PBMCs. These receptor sequences come from a young woman in good health and CMV-seronegative. The CDR3 runs from the conserved cysteine through the conserved F or W. A D gene is named only where the DNA matches it firmly.

v_gene,j_gene,d_gene,CDR3aa,CDR3nt
TRBV19,TRBJ1-2,TRBD1,CAGGGQGYGYTF,TGTGCCGGGGGGGGACAGGGTTATGGCTACACCTTC
TRBV2,TRBJ1-6,NA,CARRGTNSPLHF,TGTGCCAGACGGGGTACTAATTCACCCCTCCACTTT
TRBV2,TRBJ1-1,NA,CASSEIQGLTNTEAFF,TGTGCCAGCAGTGAAATTCAGGGACTGACGAACACTGAAGCTTTCTTT
TRBV28,TRBJ1-1,NA,CASSLLTAEAFF,TGTGCCAGCAGTTTATTGACAGCTGAAGCTTTCTTT
TRBV30,TRBJ2-5,TRBD1,CAWSPGQGRQETQYF,TGTGCCTGGAGCCCCGGACAGGGTCGGCAAGAGACCCAGTACTTC
TRBV7-2,TRBJ1-4,NA,CASSIQGARGEKLFF,TGTGCCAGCAGCATACAGGGAGCCCGTGGAGAAAAACTGTTTTTT
TRBV19,TRBJ1-5,NA,CASSIRTTYYSNQPQHF,TGTGCCAGTAGTATAAGGACTACTTATTATAGCAATCAGCCCCAGCATTTT
TRBV29-1,TRBJ2-7,NA,CSVGEGRQTAGEQYF,TGCAGCGTCGGAGAGGGGAGACAGACCGCGGGGGAGCAGTACTTC
TRBV5-1,TRBJ1-4,NA,CASSLSATNEKLFF,TGCGCCAGCAGCTTAAGCGCAACTAATGAAAAACTGTTTTTT
TRBV4-2,TRBJ1-5,NA,CASSHLGGQPQHF,TGTGCCAGCAGCCATTTGGGGGGTCAGCCCCAGCATTTT
TRBV5-4,TRBJ2-2,TRBD2,CASSLGREARELFF,TGTGCCAGCAGCTTGGGGCGGGAGGCCCGGGAGCTGTTTTTT
TRBV29-1,TRBJ2-5,TRBD1,CSVGGGGLETQYF,TGCAGCGTTGGAGGGGGCGGGTTGGAGACCCAGTACTTC
TRBV6-1,TRBJ2-1,NA,CASSATGNADNEQFF,TGTGCCAGCAGTGCCACAGGGAATGCCGACAATGAGCAGTTCTTC
TRBV9,TRBJ2-3,TRBD1,CASSVERGQGFADTQYF,TGTGCCAGCAGCGTAGAGAGGGGACAGGGGTTCGCAGATACGCAGTATTTT
TRBV19,TRBJ2-7,TRBD2,CASSIGGSSYEQYF,TGTGCCAGTAGTATAGGCGGGAGCTCCTACGAGCAGTACTTC
TRBV11-2,TRBJ2-7,TRBD2,CASSLVASGTYEQYF,TGTGCCAGCAGCTTAGTAGCTAGCGGTACCTACGAGCAGTACTTC
TRBV20-1,TRBJ2-3,NA,CSALGTDKQYF,TGCAGTGCTCTCGGAACAGATAAGCAGTATTTT
TRBV5-1,TRBJ2-3,NA,CASSLETSWDTQYF,TGCGCCAGCAGCTTGGAGACTAGTTGGGATACGCAGTATTTT
TRBV4-1,TRBJ2-1,TRBD2,CASSLKRGSSYNEQFF,TGCGCCAGCAGCCTTAAGCGGGGTAGCTCCTACAATGAGCAGTTCTTC
TRBV18,TRBJ1-6,NA,CASGGWSSYNSPLHF,TGTGCCAGCGGTGGATGGAGCTCCTATAATTCACCCCTCCACTTT
TRBV28,TRBJ1-1,NA,CASSLLLMNTEAFF,TGTGCCAGCAGTTTACTACTGATGAACACTGAAGCTTTCTTT
TRBV6-5,TRBJ2-7,NA,CASSGSSYEQYF,TGTGCCAGCTCTGGGAGCTCCTACGAGCAGTACTTC